These 8 T cell receptor beta chains came from one sample sequenced in a study of T cells in Graves' hyperthyroidism and ophthalmopathy. Authors of the study amplified TCR beta CDR3 regions from RNA transcripts. An initial round of RT-PCR targeting the TCR CDR3 relied on the HTBI primer set. TCRdb used MiXCR to reprocess the multiplex PCR reads, holding one entry per CDR3 protein. Of approximately 300,000 distinct CDR3 sequences in the sample, over 15% were seen once. Specimen: blood. Source of these receptors: a man under 40 with Graves' hyperthyroidism.

In its sample, this clonotype was seen a few times. The genes are TRBV10-3 and TRBJ2-2; D is unresolved. V lost 11 bases, J lost 5 bases, and 15 bases lay in between. The CDR3 has 13 residues. Germline values: CDR1 ENHRY, CDR2 SYGVKD. The CDR3 protein is CASGREETGELFF. CDR3 bases: TGTGCCTCAGGAAGAGAGGAAACCGGGGAGCTGTTTTTT.

This clonotype was found a few times. The V and J genes are TRBV3-1 and TRBJ1-6; the D is unclear. CDR3 length equals 15 residues. Germline CDR1 is LGHDT and CDR2 is YNNKEL (reference sequence). Trimming removed 0 bases from V and 7 bases from J, with 10 bases in between. This CDR3 reads CASSQEGPLNSPLHF. CDR3 DNA: TGTGCCAGCAGCCAAGAAGGGCCGTTGAATTCACCCCTCCACTTT. The complete variable domain, with remaining parts taken from reference TRBV3-1 and TRBJ1-6, reads DTAVSQTPKYLVTQMGNDKSIKCEQNLGHDTMYWYKQDSKKFLKIMFSYNNKELIINETVPNRFSPKSPDKAHLNLHINSLELGDSAVYFCASSQEGPLNSPLHFGNGTRLTVT.

This clonotype came up many times. The CDR3 nucleotides are TGCGCCAGCAGCCGCCGACAGGAGAACACTGAAGCTTTCTTT. Amino acid sequence: CASSRRQENTEAFF. This rearrangement joins TRBV5-1 to TRBJ1-1; weak D call: TRBD1 (6 bases). Trimming cost V 4 bases and J 1 base, with 11 bases left between them. This CDR3 is built from 14 residues. Germline CDR1 reads SGHRS; CDR2 reads YFSETQ.

Many counts were recorded for this clonotype. The chain has TRBV5-1 and TRBJ2-1, with TRBD2 matching 7 bases. Germline V lookup: CDR1 SGHRS, CDR2 YFSETQ. Trimming at V came to 0 bases and at J to 7 bases, leaving 7 bases not matched to a gene. The CDR3 loop spans 15 amino acids. This chain's CDR3 is CASSLVGGSENEQFF. The CDR3, as DNA: TGCGCCAGCAGCTTGGTGGGGGGGAGTGAGAATGAGCAGTTCTTC. The entire variable domain, with the rest obtained from reference TRBV5-1 and TRBJ2-1, is as follows: KAGVTQTPRYLIKTRGQQVTLSCSPISGHRSVSWYQQTPGQGLQFLFEYFSETQRNKGNFPGRFSGRQFSNSRSEMNVSTLELGDSALYLCASSLVGGSENEQFFGPGTRLTVL.

Details on this clonotype: This may stem from a read error, because a much larger clone lies one nucleotide away. Here the CDR3 omits its conserved ending phenylalanine or tryptophan, so a read error is the likely source. The V and J genes are TRBV11-2 and TRBJ2-1; the D gene is possibly TRBD2 (5 bases). Germline-derived CDR1 and CDR2 are SGHAT and FQNNGV. With 8 bases removed from V and 5 bases from J, the gap between germline ends came to 16 bases. CDR3 length: 14 amino acids. In DNA form, the CDR3 reads TGTGCCAGCGCCAGGAGGCCCCGAAACAATGAGCAGTTCCTC. It codes for CASARRPRNNEQFL.

This clonotype was found many times. The J gene is TRBJ1-2, the V gene TRBV2, with D possibly TRBD1 on 6 matching bases. This CDR3 has 15 amino acids. From germline, CDR1 is SNHLY and CDR2 FYNNEI. Trimming shortened V by 4 bases and J by 4 bases, and 16 bases separated the two germline ends. The CDR3 sequence is CASSVIRDTSYGYTF. CDR3 coding DNA: TGTGCCAGCAGTGTCATTCGGGACACAAGCTATGGCTACACCTTC.

This clonotype was recorded at least ten times. This chain joins TRBV20-1 and TRBJ2-7; TRBD1 agrees at 8 bases. CDR3 length: 14 amino acids. CDR1 and CDR2 from the germline V gene are DFQATT and SNEGSKA (reference sequence). V shed 1 base and J 2 bases; nucleotides not matched to a gene: 4. CDR3 residues: CSARATDRAYEQYF. CDR3 coding DNA: TGCAGTGCTAGAGCCACGGACAGGGCCTACGAGCAGTACTTC.

The V call is TRBV19, the J call TRBJ1-1; D remains ambiguous. Germline-derived CDR1 and CDR2 are LNHDA and SQIVND (reference sequence). The CDR3 has 13 residues. Between the trimmed V and J ends, which lost 6 bases and 4 bases, there was a span of 12 bases. The CDR3 is CASRRAVGTEAFF. The CDR3, as DNA: TGTGCCAGTAGGCGGGCGGTGGGCACTGAAGCTTTCTTT.